This T cell receptor (beta chain) was sequenced in a study of blood T cell repertoires in COVID-19. In the study overall: COVID-19 samples collected from the United States, Italy and Spain covered acute and convalescent phases. From T cells, B-cell-depleted T cells, or PBMCs came the material, which was cDNA or gDNA.

Losses at the gene ends were 6 bases for V and 5 bases for J; bases not matched to a gene: 1. The germline V gene encodes CDR1 SNHLY and CDR2 FYNNEI. CDR3 length: 12 amino acids. Per the original methods: Estimated nucleated cell counts came from reference gene primer amplification. Generated by immunoSEQ multiplex PCR, the TCRdb table keeps only in-frame clones and is missing some. The DNA gave D and trimming, while V, J and clone size come from that table. The sample contains 40,000 to 65,000 clones, just over 85% of which appear only once. The rearrangement links TRBV2 to TRBJ1-2; TRBD1 matches 9 bases. The sequenced material came from peripheral blood. The clonotype comes from an older man with acute or convalescent COVID-19. CDR3 DNA: TGTGCCAGCAGAGGACAGGGGTATGGCTACACCTTC. Its translation is CASRGQGYGYTF. Filled out from reference TRBV2 and TRBJ1-2, the complete variable domain reads EPEVTQTPSHQVTQMGQEVILRCVPISNHLYFYWYRQILGQKVEFLVSFYNNEISEKSEIFDDQFSVERPDGSNFTLKIRSTKLEDSAMYFCASRGQGYGYTFGSGTRLTVV.